The clone carrying this T cell receptor (beta chain) was counted once. Libraries were prepared by immunoSEQ multiplex PCR; TCRdb keeps only in-frame clonotypes and omits some of them. This table has approximately 150,000 clones, about 89% appearing once. J was trimmed by 5 bases and V by 4 bases; bases with no gene match: 5. This CDR3 has 14 amino acids. Germline CDR1 and CDR2: LGHDT and YNNKEL (reference sequence). The sample originates from a study of control samples from healthy donors and cancer patients. The chain joins TRBV3-1 (or the pseudogene TRBV3-2) to TRBJ2-5, with 9 bases identical to TRBD1. Input material: blood. The sequence came from a man younger than 30 in good health. The DNA for the CDR3 is TGTGCCAGCAGCCCCGGGACAGGGAGTGAGACCCAGTACTTC. This gives the protein CASSPGTGSETQYF.